The 14 T cell receptor beta chains reported below all come from one sample, sequenced in a study of blood T cell repertoires in COVID-19. Generated by immunoSEQ multiplex PCR, the TCRdb table keeps only in-frame clones and is missing some. The sample shows roughly 70,000 clones, 75% to 80% of them seen only once. Sample: peripheral blood. The origin of the receptors is a man aged 70-80 years with COVID-19, enrolled during active disease.

This chain joins TRBV13 and TRBJ1-2; D is ambiguous. The germline V and J ends were trimmed by 0 bases and 1 base, with 18 bases remaining between them. Germline CDR1 is PRHDT and CDR2 is FYEKMQ (reference sequence). The CDR3 covers 18 residues. The CDR3 coding sequence is TGTGCCAGCAGCTTAGGGATACCCGCCGCGGGGTTTAACTATGGCTACACCTTC. Translated: CASSLGIPAAGFNYGYTF.

The chain carries TRBV7-2 and TRBJ1-5; D perhaps matches TRBD1 (6 bases). Trimming cost V 1 base and J 6 bases, with 10 bases left between them. CDR1 and CDR2 from the germline V gene are SGHTA and FQGNSA. The CDR3 extends over 14 amino acids. The CDR3 DNA reads as TGTGCCAGCAGCTTAGGACAGGCCGGTCAGCCCCAGCATTTT. This sequence encodes CASSLGQAGQPQHF.

The sample holds a few counts of this clone. Here the CDR3 reads CASSPIEGLDYEQYF. CDR3 bases: TGTGCCAGCAGCCCCATTGAGGGTCTTGACTACGAGCAGTACTTC. This chain links TRBV7-3 with TRBJ2-7; the D gene is possibly TRBD2 (5 bases). Trimming removed 5 bases from V and 3 bases from J, with 17 bases in between. The V gene's germline CDR1 is SGHTA and CDR2 FQGTGA. The CDR3 length is 15 residues.

The V gene is TRBV24-1, the J gene TRBJ2-1, with TRBD1 matching over 8 bases. CDR1 and CDR2 from the germline V gene are KGHDR and SFDVKD. Losses at the gene ends were 4 bases for V and 10 bases for J; bases not matched to a gene: 11. The CDR3 consists of 15 residues. The CDR3 DNA reads as TGTGCCACCAGTGACCCGGGACAGGCGAGGTGGGAGCAGTTCTTC. Translated: CATSDPGQARWEQFF.

The chain has TRBV19 and TRBJ1-3; D possibly corresponds to TRBD1 (5 bases). CDR1 and CDR2 from the germline V gene are LNHDA and SQIVND (reference sequence). The V gene lost 1 base and the J gene lost 1 base, with 14 bases spanning the gap. The CDR3 extends over 17 amino acids. CDR3 DNA sequence: TGTGCCAGTAGTATAGTTGGGGCGCGCCGATCTGGAAACACCATATATTTT. Amino acid sequence: CASSIVGARRSGNTIYF.

This chain connects TRBV4-2 to TRBJ1-2; 7 bases are a match to TRBD1. Germline CDR1 reads LGHNA; CDR2 reads YNFKEQ. V dropped 1 base and J dropped 0; count of bases not matched to a gene: 5. CDR3 length: 16 residues. CDR3 region: CASSQAGTAPNYGYTF. In DNA form, the CDR3 reads TGTGCCAGCAGCCAAGCCGGGACAGCTCCTAACTATGGCTACACCTTC.

The V gene is TRBV18, the J gene TRBJ2-7; TRBD2 might be the D (5 bases). Germline assignment: CDR1 KGHSH and CDR2 LQKENI. V was cut by 4 bases and J by 2 bases, with 9 bases left in between. CDR3 length equals 13 residues. The CDR3 sequence: CASSRPTTYEQYF. As DNA, the CDR3 is TGTGCCAGCTCACGACCGACTACCTACGAGCAGTACTTC.

The CDR3 protein is CASSLGQGKTYEQYF. The CDR3 DNA sequence: TGTGCCAGCAGCCTGGGACAGGGGAAGACCTACGAGCAGTACTTC. The chain carries TRBV4-2 and TRBJ2-7; the match to TRBD1 covers 10 bases. In germline, CDR1 is LGHNA, CDR2 YNFKEQ. The CDR3 runs to 15 residues. Germline trimming cut 4 bases from V and 2 bases from J; bases unmatched to any gene: 5.

The table lists this clone with a few counts. The chain links TRBV3-1 (or the pseudogene TRBV3-2) to TRBJ1-4; unclear D gene. CDR3 length: 14 residues. CDR1 and CDR2 (germline): LGHDT, YNNKEL (reference sequence). Trimming removed 1 base from V and 7 bases from J, with 10 bases in between. The CDR3: CASSQGGYREKLFF. The CDR3 DNA sequence: TGTGCCAGCAGCCAAGGAGGGTATCGTGAAAAACTGTTTTTT.

The V and J genes are TRBV18 and TRBJ2-7, with a possible D match to TRBD1 (6 bases). The CDR3 covers 16 residues. The germline gives CDR1 KGHSH, CDR2 LQKENI. The germline V and J ends were trimmed by 5 bases and 3 bases, with 20 bases remaining between them. The CDR3 nucleotides are TGTGCCAGCTCAGCCACCGGACAGCAAAAAGGCTACGAGCAGTACTTC. It yields the protein CASSATGQQKGYEQYF.

By its share, this clone is medium-sized. The rearrangement joins TRBV30 to TRBJ2-7; 11 nucleotides line up with TRBD1. After removal of 2 bases from V and 5 bases from J, the junction contained 11 bases not matched to a gene. Germline-derived CDR1 and CDR2 are GTSNPN and SVGIG (reference sequence). The CDR3 sequence is 16 residues long. Here the CDR3 reads CAWSHTPGTGGNEQYF. Here the CDR3 DNA reads TGTGCCTGGAGTCACACCCCCGGGACAGGGGGTAACGAGCAGTACTTC.

Only one count was recorded for this clone. Written as DNA, the CDR3 is TGTGCCAGCAGCTTAGCGCGGGGGTCCCCCCAGCATTTT. Encoded protein: CASSLARGSPQHF. V and J are TRBV7-2 and TRBJ1-5; D is perhaps TRBD1 (5 bases). This CDR3 region has 13 residues. CDR1 and CDR2 (germline): SGHTA, FQGNSA. The V end was cut by 0 bases, the J end by 10 bases, with 10 bases between. The full variable domain, completed using reference TRBV7-2 and TRBJ1-5, is GAGVSQSPSNKVTEKGKDVELRCDPISGHTALYWYRQSLGQGLEFLIYFQGNSAPDKSGLPSDRFSAERTGGSVSTLTIQRTQQEDSAVYLCASSLARGSPQHFGDGTRLSIL.

J is TRBJ2-1 and V is TRBV9; 12 bases are a match to TRBD2. The length of the CDR3 is 15 residues. Trimming took 0 bases from V and 10 from J; bases not matched to a gene: 5. Germline V gene data show CDR1 as SGDLS and CDR2 as YYNGEE. In DNA, the CDR3 is TGTGCCAGCAGCGTAGCCCCGACTAGCGGGAGCGAGCAGTTCTTC. Protein product: CASSVAPTSGSEQFF.

V is TRBV2 and J is TRBJ1-2; 11 bases match TRBD1. This CDR3 has 20 residues. Germline loops: CDR1 SNHLY, CDR2 FYNNEI. The J segment lost 2 bases and the V segment lost 2 bases, leaving 16 bases of the junction unmatched. In nucleotides, the CDR3 is TGTGCCAGCAGTGAAAACTACTTAGCCGGACAGGGGGCTTTGAACTATGGCTACACCTTC. It yields the protein CASSENYLAGQGALNYGYTF.